Presented here are 27 T cell receptor beta chains from one specimen sequenced in a study of PD-L1 blockade in urothelial cancer. Sequencing was performed with immunoSEQ multiplex PCR; in TCRdb, only in-frame clones are kept and a portion is missing. Of 120,000 or so clones in the sample, approximately 85% were seen once. Time point given: peripheral blood 6 weeks after treatment start. The input for sequencing was PBMCs, taken around atezolizumab (anti-PD-L1) treatment. Source of these receptors: a man aged 50-59 years with urothelial cancer.

The chain links TRBV9 to TRBJ2-3, with 8 nucleotides matching TRBD1. After removal of 4 bases from V and 2 bases from J, the junction contained 9 bases not matched to a gene. The CDR3 runs to 16 residues. CDR1 SGDLS and CDR2 YYNGEE come from the germline V gene. The CDR3 sequence is CASSPRGDRITDTQYF. The CDR3 DNA reads TGTGCCAGCAGCCCCAGAGGGGACAGGATCACAGATACGCAGTATTTT.

V and J are TRBV19 and TRBJ1-2, with D possibly matching TRBD1 (5 bases). This CDR3 is 15 amino acids long. Trimming removed 6 bases at V and 5 bases at J, with 19 bases between. Germline CDR1 reads LNHDA; CDR2 reads SQIVND (reference sequence). The CDR3 reads CASSPGGGVLYGYTF. CDR3 in DNA: TGTGCCAGTAGCCCCGGTGGGGGGGTCCTATATGGCTACACCTTC.

The chain recombines TRBV4-1 with TRBJ1-5; unclear D gene. V was clipped by 3 bases and J by 7 bases, with 10 bases between them. This CDR3 has 13 residues. Germline CDR1 and CDR2: MGHRA and YSYEKL. The CDR3 sequence is CASSHLSGQPQHF. The DNA for the CDR3 is TGCGCCAGCAGCCATCTTTCAGGCCAGCCCCAGCATTTT.

The rearrangement links TRBV2 to TRBJ2-7, with 7 nucleotides matching TRBD2. Looked up from germline, CDR1 is SNHLY and CDR2 is FYNNEI. The J segment lost 4 bases and the V segment lost 8 bases, leaving 8 bases of the junction unmatched. This CDR3 is built from 13 residues. The CDR3 is CASVPSGLYEQYF. The DNA for the CDR3 is TGTGCCAGCGTCCCTAGCGGCCTTTACGAGCAGTACTTC.

The chain uses TRBV14 and TRBJ2-1; tentatively, D is TRBD2 (6 bases). Trimming cost V 1 base and J 10 bases, with 11 bases left between them. The germline V gene encodes CDR1 SGHDN and CDR2 FVKESK. This CDR3 has 13 amino acids. The CDR3 DNA sequence: TGTGCCAGCAGCCAAGCGGGGGTGAGGGAGCAGTTCTTC. Its protein is CASSQAGVREQFF.

Written as DNA, the CDR3 is TGTGCCAGCAGCCCTATCGGGGAGAAATCCTACGAGCAGTACTTC. It translates to CASSPIGEKSYEQYF. The J gene is TRBJ2-7, the V gene TRBV4-2; the D gene is possibly TRBD2 (5 bases). Looked up from germline, CDR1 is LGHNA and CDR2 is YNFKEQ. The ends were cut back, 4 bases at V and 1 base at J, with 14 bases in the middle. The CDR3 covers 15 residues.

The V call is TRBV7-9, the J call TRBJ1-2, with no clear D. Trimming removed 8 bases from V and 4 bases from J, with 14 bases in between. The CDR3 is 13 residues long. Germline lookup yields CDR1 SEHNR and CDR2 FQNEAQ (reference sequence). In DNA form, the CDR3 reads TGTGCCAGCCGCCGGGAGGGCCTCTATGGCTACACCTTC. Residues: CASRREGLYGYTF.

J is TRBJ1-4 and V is TRBV6-6; D not certain. Germline assignment: CDR1 MNHNY and CDR2 SVGAGI (reference sequence). Trimming pared 6 bases from V and 4 bases from J, leaving 15 bases between. The CDR3 has 15 amino acids. The CDR3 nucleotides are TGTGCCAGCAGGATACAAGGGAGCCTTAATGAAAAACTGTTTTTT. Protein sequence: CASRIQGSLNEKLFF.

Comments on this clone: The junction departs from the called germline gene at one end, perhaps through a read error. The chain employs TRBV7-7 and TRBJ2-7; tentatively, D is TRBD1 (6 bases). This CDR3 spans 13 amino acids. CDR1 is SSHAT and CDR2 is FNYEAQ in the germline V gene (reference sequence). This chain's CDR3 is CASSHRENYEQYF. Here the CDR3 DNA reads TGTGCTAGCAGCCACAGGGAAAACTACGAGCAGTACTTC.

This clone has just a few counts. V is TRBV5-8 and J is TRBJ1-6, with D possibly TRBD1 on 5 matching bases. Germline V gives CDR1 SGHTS, CDR2 YDEGEE. V lost 5 bases to trimming and J lost 2 bases, with 20 bases between them. The CDR3 has 18 amino acids. The CDR3 loop reads CASRPATRWGAYNSPLHF. CDR3 in DNA: TGTGCCAGCAGACCCGCCACCCGATGGGGGGCCTATAATTCACCCCTCCACTTT.

The chain has TRBV7-9 and TRBJ2-1; 12 nucleotides line up with TRBD2. The CDR3 spans 19 residues. V lost 1 base to trimming and J lost 6 bases; unmatched junction nucleotides: 13. CDR1 is SEHNR, CDR2 FQNEAQ, per germline (reference sequence). The CDR3 nucleotides read TGTGCCAGCAGCTTAGGCCTACTAGCGGGGGGTCTGATCCCCAATGAGCAGTTCTTC. Translated, it gives CASSLGLLAGGLIPNEQFF.

V is TRBV6-5 and J is TRBJ1-2; D gene uncertain. The CDR3 length is 15 residues. With 6 bases removed from V and 4 bases from J, the gap between germline ends came to 18 bases. Germline V gene lookup returns CDR1 MNHEY and CDR2 SVGAGI. This chain's CDR3 is CASRPPGRRGYGYTF. The CDR3 DNA follows: TGTGCCAGCAGACCGCCGGGGAGGCGAGGCTATGGCTACACCTTC.

The rearrangement uses TRBV6-1 and TRBJ1-2; D is unclear. The CDR3 totals 13 residues. The ends were cut back, 5 bases at V and 3 bases at J, with 10 bases in the middle. Germline CDR1 is MNHNS and CDR2 is SASEGT. This CDR3 is CASSPGRDYGYTF. The CDR3 region has the DNA TGTGCCAGCAGTCCCGGGAGGGACTATGGCTACACCTTC.

This sequence joins TRBV18 and TRBJ2-3; D gene unclear. The CDR3 totals 15 residues. Trimming pared 5 bases from V and 0 bases from J, leaving 12 bases between. Germline V lookup: CDR1 KGHSH, CDR2 LQKENI. CDR3 amino acids: CASSWQRGSTDTQYF. The CDR3 DNA reads TGTGCCAGCTCATGGCAGCGCGGTAGCACAGATACGCAGTATTTT.

This clone was observed a single time. This chain uses TRBV19 with TRBJ2-2, with 10 positions matching TRBD2. The J segment lost 6 bases and the V segment lost 5 bases, leaving 9 bases of the junction unmatched. The CDR3 has 16 amino acids. Germline V CDR1 and CDR2: LNHDA, SQIVND (reference sequence). The CDR3 here is CASSLASGSISGELFF. The CDR3 coding sequence is TGTGCCAGTAGTCTGGCTAGCGGGAGTATCTCCGGGGAGCTGTTTTTT.

This chain connects TRBV6-6 to TRBJ2-5, with a possible D match to TRBD2 (5 bases). Germline loops: CDR1 MNHNY, CDR2 SVGAGI (reference sequence). With 6 bases removed from V and 1 base from J, the gap between germline ends came to 12 bases. This CDR3 contains 14 residues. CDR3 protein: CASRAGSLQETQYF. The CDR3 bases are TGTGCCAGCAGGGCGGGTAGCCTCCAAGAGACCCAGTACTTC.

The CDR3 spells CASSYRAEAFF. CDR3 bases: TGTGCCAGCAGCTACAGGGCTGAAGCTTTCTTT. This sequence joins TRBV7-2 and TRBJ1-1; tentatively, D is TRBD1 (6 bases). The ends were cut back, 4 bases at V and 6 bases at J, with 6 bases in the middle. CDR1 and CDR2 (germline): SGHTA, FQGNSA. The CDR3 consists of 11 residues.

The J gene is TRBJ2-7, the V gene TRBV6-5; 10 bases line up with TRBD2. Unmatched junction bases numbered 6, after V lost 7 bases and J lost 0 bases. The CDR3 extends over 15 amino acids. From germline, CDR1 is MNHEY and CDR2 SVGAGI. The CDR3 loop is CASTRTSGSSYEQYF. The CDR3 nucleotides read TGTGCCAGCACCCGGACTAGCGGAAGCTCCTACGAGCAGTACTTC.

This clone occurred once. The V call is TRBV2, the J call TRBJ2-7, with D unresolved. The CDR3 is 13 residues long. Trimming shortened V by 0 bases and J by 3 bases, and 6 bases separated the two germline ends. Germline V gene sequence: CDR1 SNHLY, CDR2 FYNNEI. CDR3 nucleotide sequence: TGTGCCAGCAGTGAAGCGGCAGGCTACGAGCAGTACTTC. This translates into CASSEAAGYEQYF.

This clone was seen once. This chain connects TRBV19 to TRBJ2-5; TRBD1 might be the D (7 bases). Looked up from germline, CDR1 is LNHDA and CDR2 is SQIVND (reference sequence). This CDR3 has 15 amino acids. V lost 4 bases, J lost 4 bases, and 16 bases lay in between. CDR3 in amino acids: CASSKGTVGGETQYF. The CDR3 DNA reads TGTGCCAGTAGTAAAGGGACAGTGGGGGGAGAGACCCAGTACTTC.

The chain carries TRBV11-2 and TRBJ1-6, with TRBD1 matching 9 bases. The germline CDR1 and CDR2 sequences are SGHAT and FQNNGV. CDR3 size: 15 residues. The ends lost 6 bases at V and 7 bases at J; junction bases unmatched: 7. The CDR3 reads CASSYTTGGNSPLHF. The CDR3 nucleotides are TGTGCCAGCAGTTATACGACAGGGGGGAATTCACCCCTCCACTTT.

This clone was seen more than once but under ten times. The chain uses TRBV4-1 and TRBJ1-1; no clear D. V was clipped by 0 bases and J by 6 bases, with 8 bases between them. The length of the CDR3 is 13 residues. Germline-derived CDR1 and CDR2 are MGHRA and YSYEKL. In nucleotides, the CDR3 is TGCGCCAGCAGCCAAGACGGGATCCCTGAAGCTTTCTTT. Protein product: CASSQDGIPEAFF.

The rearrangement uses TRBV21-1 and TRBJ2-7; the table assigns TRBD1, which was not confirmed against the DNA. TRBV21-1 is tagged as a pseudogene. The CDR3 spans 13 residues. The CDR3 DNA reads TGTGCCAGATGGGACAGGGCAGGCTACGAGCAGTACTTC. This sequence encodes CARWDRAGYEQYF.

A few counts support this clone. The rearrangement links TRBV7-9 to TRBJ1-3, with 9 bases that match TRBD1. CDR1 and CDR2 from the germline V gene are SEHNR and FQNEAQ (reference sequence). V lost 4 bases, J lost 7 bases, and 11 bases stayed unmatched. The CDR3 has 16 amino acids. The CDR3 sequence: CASSWLGTGSLNTIYF. Written as DNA, the CDR3 is TGTGCCAGCAGCTGGCTCGGGACAGGGAGTTTGAACACCATATATTTT.

This clone was counted ten times or more. This sequence joins TRBV5-4 and TRBJ1-6; D is unresolved. Germline V CDR1 and CDR2: SGHNT, YYREEE (reference sequence). CDR3 length: 15 residues. V was cut by 1 base and J by 5 bases, with 10 bases left in between. DNA of the CDR3: TGTGCCAGCAGCTTGTTCAACATGGATAATTCACCCCTCCACTTT. Protein: CASSLFNMDNSPLHF. The variable domain in full, completed from reference TRBV5-4 and TRBJ1-6, reads ETGVTQSPTHLIKTRGQQVTLRCSSQSGHNTVSWYQQALGQGPQFIFQYYREEENGRGNFPPRFSGLQFPNYSSELNVNALELDDSALYLCASSLFNMDNSPLHFGNGTRLTVT.

This clone was seen only once. The J gene is TRBJ2-1, the V gene TRBV6-1; 10 bases are a match to TRBD2. The germline V gene encodes CDR1 MNHNS and CDR2 SASEGT. This CDR3 has 15 residues. As DNA, the CDR3 is TGTGCAATCAATAGCGGGAGGTTTCTAGACAATGAGCAGTTCTTC. Protein sequence: CAINSGRFLDNEQFF.

The chain links TRBV19 to TRBJ2-1; D perhaps matches TRBD1 (6 bases). V dropped 5 bases and J dropped 4 bases, with 12 bases sitting between them. Germline lookup yields CDR1 LNHDA and CDR2 SQIVND (reference sequence). The CDR3 spans 14 residues. The CDR3 DNA reads as TGTGCCAGTAGTTTCAGGGGCGCTTACAATGAGCAGTTCTTC. Its translation: CASSFRGAYNEQFF.